This TCR beta chain was documented in a study of blood T cell repertoires in COVID-19. In the original processing: Estimation of nucleated cell counts was performed using reference gene primer amplification. Repertoires were generated with immunoSEQ multiplex PCR, while TCRdb's copy carries only in-frame clones and drops some. Clone size and V and J calls were adopted from that table, with D and trimming inferred from the DNA. Of about 50,000 clones listed, under 90% are singletons. Germline lookup yields CDR1 SGHRS and CDR2 YFSETQ. The CDR3 loop spans 20 amino acids. J gave up 5 bases and V 2 bases, and 15 bases lay outside the gene matches.

The V gene is TRBV5-1, the J gene TRBJ2-2; 13 bases line up with TRBD2. The receptor was isolated from a woman aged 80 or over with COVID-19, enrolled during active disease. What was sequenced was peripheral blood. CDR3 sequence (DNA): TGCGCCAGCAGCTTCCTCCCTACTAGCGGGAGGGCCATCCGGACCGGGGAGCTGTTTTTT. Protein sequence: CASSFLPTSGRAIRTGELFF.